Presented here are 27 T cell receptor beta chains from one specimen sequenced in a study of cytomegalovirus exposure and HLA in healthy donors. PCR employed 60 Vbeta and 13 Jbeta primers. Only in-frame clones appear in the TCRdb table, and some are missing; sequencing was by immunoSEQ multiplex PCR. Among 150,000 to 200,000 clones listed, approximately 80% were seen once. The material sequenced was PBMCs. These receptors all stem from a man aged 18-30 years in good health and CMV-seronegative.

This clone appeared a single time. The rearrangement joins TRBV7-3 to TRBJ1-1; possibly TRBD1 for D (6 bases). CDR1 SGHTA and CDR2 FQGTGA come from the germline V gene. There are 14 residues in the CDR3. V was pared by 2 bases and J by 4 bases, with 11 bases between. The CDR3 DNA follows: TGTGCCAGCAGCTTAGGGGGCGCGAGCACTGAAGCTTTCTTT. Translated: CASSLGGASTEAFF.

V usage is TRBV27 and J usage is TRBJ1-2; 7 bases are a match to TRBD1. V was pared by 5 bases and J by 2 bases, with 5 bases of the junction left unmatched. The CDR3 loop spans 14 amino acids. The V gene's germline CDR1 is MNHEY and CDR2 SMNVEV (reference sequence). The CDR3 here is CASSPQGLNYGYTF. CDR3 coding DNA: TGTGCCAGCAGTCCACAGGGGTTGAACTATGGCTACACCTTC.

This chain links TRBV29-1 with TRBJ2-3, with 8 bases fitting TRBD1. The germline CDR1 and CDR2 sequences are SQVTM and ANQGSEA. The CDR3 runs to 13 residues. The V gene end was trimmed by 6 bases and the J gene end by 2 bases; junction bases not matched to a gene: 4. Here the CDR3 DNA reads TGCAGCGTGCCGGGACAGGTCACAGATACGCAGTATTTT. Translating it yields CSVPGQVTDTQYF.

The chain joins TRBV4-3 to TRBJ2-1; 8 bases map to TRBD1. V shed 0 bases, J shed 7 bases, and the junction held 11 bases outside the gene matches. This CDR3 has 17 residues. Germline-derived CDR1 and CDR2 are LGHNA and YSLEER. This CDR3 reads CASSQDPMGQALNEQFF. For the CDR3, the DNA is TGCGCCAGCAGCCAAGATCCGATGGGACAGGCCCTAAATGAGCAGTTCTTC.

As DNA, the CDR3 is TGTGCCAGCAGCTTTACAGGGGACACCAATGAAAAACTGTTTTTT. Translating it yields CASSFTGDTNEKLFF. This chain connects TRBV7-2 to TRBJ1-4; 7 nucleotides agree with TRBD1. This CDR3 is built from 15 residues. In germline, CDR1 is SGHTA, CDR2 FQGNSA. Trimming removed 3 bases from V and 5 bases from J; junction bases left unmatched: 6.

Here the CDR3 DNA reads TGTGCCAGCAGGGCAGGGTACATTGGAAACACCATATATTTT. It is translated as CASRAGYIGNTIYF. The J gene is TRBJ1-3, the V gene TRBV28; TRBD1 might be the D (5 bases). The CDR3 totals 14 residues. V was pared by 6 bases and J by 3 bases, with 12 bases between. Germline loops: CDR1 MDHEN, CDR2 SYDVKM.

The chain joins TRBV6-6 to TRBJ1-6, with D maybe TRBD1 (6 bases). V gave up 7 bases and J gave up 6 bases, with 16 bases separating them. The CDR3 is 15 residues long. The germline V gene encodes CDR1 MNHNY and CDR2 SVGAGI (reference sequence). In DNA form, the CDR3 reads TGTGCCAGCACCCCGTCGGGACAACTTAATTCACCCCTCCACTTT. The encoded protein is CASTPSGQLNSPLHF.

About this clone: This CDR3 is also generated by other DNA sequences in the sample. The CDR3 DNA is TGCGCCAGCAGTACCGGAGGTCTAGAAGGAGAGACCCAGTACTTC. It is translated as CASSTGGLEGETQYF. The V call is TRBV5-1, the J call TRBJ2-5, with D perhaps TRBD2 (5 bases). The CDR3 is 15 residues long. Germline V lookup: CDR1 SGHRS, CDR2 YFSETQ. Trimming removed 5 bases from V and 4 bases from J, with 18 bases in between.

The genes are TRBV6-6 and TRBJ1-4; D is uncertain. Trimming removed 5 bases from V and 11 bases from J, with 9 bases in between. This CDR3 has 11 residues. CDR1 and CDR2 from the germline V gene are MNHNY and SVGAGI (reference sequence). CDR3: CASSPLGKLFF. The CDR3 DNA reads as TGTGCCAGCAGTCCCCTCGGGAAACTGTTTTTT.

A few counts support this clone. The V call is TRBV19, the J call TRBJ2-5; maybe TRBD1 (6 bases). Germline CDR1 LNHDA, CDR2 SQIVND (reference sequence). V lost 1 base to trimming and J lost 5 bases, with 11 bases between them. There are 14 residues in the CDR3. The CDR3 DNA sequence: TGTGCCAGTAGTATAGCAGGGGTCCGGGAGACCCAGTACTTC. Its translation is CASSIAGVRETQYF.

This sequence joins TRBV6-6 and TRBJ1-4; 10 positions match TRBD1. Looked up from germline, CDR1 is MNHNY and CDR2 is SVGAGI (reference sequence). This CDR3 comprises 14 residues. V was clipped by 9 bases and J by 4 bases; unmatched bases: 5. The CDR3 DNA follows: TGTGCCAGTTCTCGGGACAGGGGTAATGAAAAACTGTTTTTT. This codes for CASSRDRGNEKLFF.

This clone was seen a few times. The chain employs TRBV15 and TRBJ1-3; TRBD1 matches at 10 bases. This CDR3 has 18 residues. With 2 bases clipped from V and 2 bases from J, the junction kept 9 bases outside the gene matches. Germline lookup yields CDR1 LNHNV and CDR2 YYDKDF (reference sequence). The chain's CDR3 is CATSRRFAGTGAGNTIYF. The CDR3 DNA reads TGTGCCACCAGCAGACGATTCGCCGGGACAGGGGCTGGAAACACCATATATTTT.

This clone was counted a single time. The V gene is TRBV7-2, the J gene TRBJ2-7; no clear D gene. Per germline, CDR1 SGHTA and CDR2 FQGNSA. The CDR3 contains 13 residues. Trimming removed 1 base from V and 3 bases from J, with 7 bases in between. CDR3 nucleotide sequence: TGTGCCAGCAGCTTAGTCAGTTACTACGAGCAGTACTTC. Translating it yields CASSLVSYYEQYF.

V gene TRBV2 combines with J gene TRBJ2-3; D ambiguous. Germline V gene data show CDR1 as SNHLY and CDR2 as FYNNEI. V lost 3 bases and J 1 base, leaving 11 bases between the germline ends. The CDR3 extends over 15 amino acids. CDR3 protein: CASSDVASRTDTQYF. CDR3 bases: TGTGCCAGCAGTGATGTTGCCAGTCGCACAGATACGCAGTATTTT.

This clone came up a few times. The gene calls are TRBV14 and TRBJ1-1; no reliable D call. V lost 4 bases and J 0 bases, leaving 12 bases between the germline ends. Germline V lookup: CDR1 SGHDN, CDR2 FVKESK. CDR3 size: 15 residues. CDR3: CASSPFPEMNTEAFF. Written as DNA, the CDR3 is TGTGCCAGCAGCCCATTCCCAGAAATGAACACTGAAGCTTTCTTT.

The V and J genes are TRBV2 and TRBJ1-5, with 7 bases lining up with TRBD1. Germline CDR1 SNHLY, CDR2 FYNNEI. Trimming at V came to 7 bases and at J to 7 bases, leaving 10 bases not matched to a gene. The CDR3 has 14 amino acids. The CDR3 spells CASIKGAGGQPQHF. DNA of the CDR3: TGTGCCAGCATAAAGGGGGCGGGTGGGCAGCCCCAGCATTTT.

This clone was picked up one time. This chain connects TRBV29-1 to TRBJ2-3, with D possibly being TRBD2 (6 bases). V was pared by 7 bases and J by 2 bases, with 13 bases between. Germline assignment: CDR1 SQVTM and CDR2 ANQGSEA. The CDR3 runs to 13 residues. The DNA of the CDR3 is TGCAGCGCCGGACGGGGGAACACAGATACGCAGTATTTT. Its translation: CSAGRGNTDTQYF.

J is TRBJ2-1 and V is TRBV30; possible D gene TRBD1, 6 bases. CDR3 length: 15 residues. The germline CDR1 and CDR2 sequences are GTSNPN and SVGIG (reference sequence). The V end was cut by 0 bases, the J end by 0 bases, with 9 bases between. CDR3 amino acids: CAWSVGQSSYNEQFF. CDR3 nucleotides: TGTGCCTGGAGTGTAGGACAGAGCTCCTACAATGAGCAGTTCTTC.

This chain uses TRBV9 with TRBJ1-6; the D is unclear. CDR3 size: 15 residues. The germline V gene encodes CDR1 SGDLS and CDR2 YYNGEE. The germline V and J ends were trimmed by 4 bases and 6 bases, with 14 bases remaining between them. The CDR3 loop reads CASSPLGSANSPLHF. In nucleotides, the CDR3 is TGTGCCAGCAGCCCCCTCGGCAGCGCTAATTCACCCCTCCACTTT.

This rearrangement joins TRBV27 to TRBJ1-2; D gene ambiguous. Per germline, CDR1 MNHEY and CDR2 SMNVEV (reference sequence). The V end lost 10 bases, the J end lost 8 bases, and 17 bases lay between the germline ends. The CDR3 is made up of 12 amino acids. Written as DNA, the CDR3 is TGTGCCACCCTCGGCGGATTAGGCGGCTACACCTTC. It is translated as CATLGGLGGYTF.

This clone was found once. This chain connects TRBV7-9 to TRBJ1-1, with D unclear. Germline assignment: CDR1 SEHNR and CDR2 FQNEAQ (reference sequence). V was clipped by 6 bases and J by 0 bases, with 23 bases between them. There are 18 residues in the CDR3. As DNA, the CDR3 is TGTGCCAGCAGTTCTACCGACTCGAGCAGAGGCCTGAACACTGAAGCTTTCTTT. Protein: CASSSTDSSRGLNTEAFF.

The chain is built from TRBV5-1 and TRBJ1-2; a weak D match, TRBD1 (5 bases). This CDR3 contains 15 residues. Trimming pared 2 bases from V and 4 bases from J, leaving 15 bases between. The V gene's germline CDR1 is SGHRS and CDR2 YFSETQ. For the CDR3, the DNA is TGCGCCAGCAGCTTAGGAGGGGCCAAGTCCTATGGCTACACCTTC. Translation: CASSLGGAKSYGYTF. Full variable domain (rest looked up from reference TRBV5-1 and TRBJ1-2): KAGVTQTPRYLIKTRGQQVTLSCSPISGHRSVSWYQQTPGQGLQFLFEYFSETQRNKGNFPGRFSGRQFSNSRSEMNVSTLELGDSALYLCASSLGGAKSYGYTFGSGTRLTVV.

This chain uses TRBV9 with TRBJ1-4, with TRBD1 as a possible D gene (6 bases). Germline lookup yields CDR1 SGDLS and CDR2 YYNGEE. This CDR3 contains 15 residues. V was pared by 4 bases and J by 4 bases, with 14 bases between. The CDR3 spells CASSTQGLGNEKLFF. The CDR3 coding sequence is TGTGCCAGCAGCACACAGGGTCTCGGTAATGAAAAACTGTTTTTT.

The V and J genes are TRBV28 and TRBJ1-5, with 10 bases matching TRBD1. Germline CDR1 and CDR2: MDHEN and SYDVKM. Trimming took 5 bases from V and 9 from J; bases not matched to a gene: 16. This CDR3 spans 17 amino acids. The CDR3 loop reads CASSASHRDRGAGPQHF. CDR3 DNA sequence: TGTGCCAGCAGTGCATCCCACAGGGACAGGGGAGCCGGGCCCCAGCATTTT.

This clone has only a few counts. The CDR3 coding sequence is TGTGCCAGCACCACAGGCAGGAACCTTGAAGCTTTCTTT. This encodes CASTTGRNLEAFF. The genes are TRBV5-6 and TRBJ1-1, with D perhaps matching TRBD1 (5 bases). Germline V lookup: CDR1 SGHDT, CDR2 YYEEEE. The CDR3 length is 13 residues. Trimming pared 6 bases from V and 7 bases from J, leaving 16 bases between.

This chain joins TRBV5-1 and TRBJ1-6, with TRBD1 identical over 10 bases. Looked up from germline, CDR1 is SGHRS and CDR2 is YFSETQ. Unmatched junction bases numbered 3, after V lost 0 bases and J lost 9 bases. This CDR3 has 15 amino acids. This CDR3 is CASSLGTGGGSPLHF. CDR3 nucleotide sequence: TGCGCCAGCAGCTTGGGGACAGGGGGGGGTTCACCCCTCCACTTT.

The chain has TRBV4-1 and TRBJ2-1, with 10 bases aligning to TRBD2. Germline V lookup: CDR1 MGHRA, CDR2 YSYEKL. Trimming took 4 bases from V and 0 from J; bases not matched to a gene: 9. The CDR3 loop spans 18 amino acids. As DNA, the CDR3 is TGCGCCAGCAGCCGTAGCGGGGGGCCTTTTAGCTCCTACAATGAGCAGTTCTTC. Translation gives CASSRSGGPFSSYNEQFF.